This record covers a single TCR beta chain. No antigen is known for it. Base qualities are not recorded, but no much larger clone differs from it by a single base. The TCR beta CDR3 regions were amplified from the RNA transcripts. The TCR CDR3 was subjected to a first round of RT-PCR using the HTBI primer set and the Qiagen OneStep RT-PCR kit. Libraries were constructed in a second round of multiplex PCR, after which size selection and purification were carried out. Paired-end sequencing of the libraries was performed with 100 bp reads on an Illumina HiSeq2000. Concerning the study's data processing: SOAPnuke was used to process the raw data, throwing out any read that contained adapters or uncalled bases, had a mean Phred below 15, or lacked an exact constant-primer or identifier match. High-quality paired reads were merged using COPE v1.2.5, and each unique nucleotide sequence was defined as a clonotype. MiTCR v1.1 was used to align the clonotypes against IMGT TRBV, TRBD and TRBJ reference segments. Only V-J combinations with frequency above 0.0001, covering 99% to 99.2% of repertoires, were analysed. The TCS score was defined as F50 (clonal expansion) divided by E x V (chaos), with BLOSUM62-based TCRdist calculated between CDR3 peptides within each V-J. Welch's t-statistics and random forest reduced fewer than 600 V-J features to 10 to 15, which were used in a naive Bayes classifier (R e1071). The similarity between thyroid and blood repertoires was quantified using the Morisita-Horn index. Using fastp trimming at Q25 and MiXCR clonotype assembly, TCRdb reanalyzed the public sequencing data and kept in-frame beta chains. Every entry covers one CDR3 protein and lists the most common genes and DNA from its rows. V and J calls and clone size were set by TCRdb, not the authors. In this sample the table shows around 760,000 distinct CDR3 sequences, 35% of which occur a single time. Around 29% of the sample rests with the top ten.

This entry is derived from a study of T cells in Graves' hyperthyroidism and ophthalmopathy (dated 2019 in TCRdb). For context, the study as a whole: Peripheral blood was collected at initial diagnosis, before any treatment. To identify distinguishing TCR V-J signatures, a discovery cohort of about 100 patients was used, comprising 43 with Graves' ophthalmopathy and 57 with stable Graves' hyperthyroidism. Whether ophthalmopathy could be predicted prospectively was tested in an independent validation cohort made up of roughly 19 hyperthyroidism patients plus 17 patients who later progressed to ophthalmopathy. For training and testing, the roughly 100 patients in the discovery cohort were randomly divided in a 7:3 ratio. The study also compared thyroid tissue and blood T-cell repertoires from a handful of Graves' hyperthyroidism patients. After blood sampling, hyperthyroidism patients were treated with methimazole at a starting dose of 30 mg daily, and ophthalmopathy patients were treated with high-dose intravenous methylprednisolone. According to the paper, TCR Vbeta CDR3 sequencing was carried out on 135 peripheral blood samples, which came from 40 to 45 ophthalmopathy, 75 to 80 hyperthyroidism and roughly 17 progressor patients.

Graves' hyperthyroidism was defined as stable when no progression to ophthalmopathy occurred over 18 months of follow-up. Hyperthyroidism patients were newly diagnosed, had a disease duration of under 2 months, and were aged 18 to 65 years. The study excluded patients with uncontrolled infections, other autoimmune diseases, pregnancy or lactation. Clinical symptoms, serum thyroxine and TRAb, thyroid ultrasound, and orbital computed tomography formed the basis for the diagnoses. PBMCs were isolated from 7.5 to 10 ml of fresh peripheral blood by Ficoll-Paque density gradient centrifugation. Trizol reagent was used to extract total RNA, and RNA quality was then checked on an Agilent 2100 Bioanalyzer. Findings and caveats that apply to the study as a whole: Sample size was not statistically predetermined, and blinding of investigators to group allocation was not performed. Most expanded thyroid clonotypes (frequency above 0.001) were also detected in blood, suggesting blood repertoires may reflect thyroid immune responses. Ophthalmopathy was separated from stable hyperthyroidism by a 13 V-J signature model, with about 86% sensitivity and about 81% specificity obtained in cross-validation and 80%/75% obtained in testing. During validation, the model predicted progression to ophthalmopathy a median of roughly six months ahead of onset, with more than 55% sensitivity and 72.22% specificity.

The receptor's source is a woman between 35 and 50 years old with Graves' hyperthyroidism. Sequencing was carried out using blood.

The sequence in DNA is TGTGCCAGCAGTAAAGGGGGTGGACTGTCCCGGGCCGATGGCTACACCTTC. Translated, this is CASSKGGGLSRADGYTF. The chain uses TRBV25-1 and TRBJ1-2; D gene: possibly TRBD1, on 6 matching bases. Including cysteine and phenylalanine, the CDR3 has 17 amino acids. Of all the DNA, just the CDR3 is kept, 51 bases in frame from base 1. CDR1 is given as MGHDK and CDR2 as SYGVNS, both from the germline V gene. V and J are truncated by 5 bases and 6 bases respectively, leaving an intervening sequence of 25 bases.